This T cell receptor beta chain was found in a study of vaccination effects on CD4 cells after COVID-19. Study details: Prior to sequencing, the ViraFEST assay stimulated PBMC with viral peptide pools, which expanded the antigen-specific CD4+ T cells.

The ends were cut back, 0 bases at V and 3 bases at J, with 13 bases in the middle. This CDR3 contains 16 residues. It was after approximately 11 days of culture that CD4+ T cells were isolated. PCR-confirmed SARS-CoV-2 infection occurred in the person between March and December 2020. This clone was seen a few times. Its antigen is unidentified. Profiling relied on immunoSEQ multiplex PCR, and the TCRdb table lists in-frame clones only, not all of them. The sample consists of about 66,000 clones, 65% to 75% of them appearing once. Study findings and constraints: A shortage of convalescent patients and an absence of early post-infection timepoints characterized the study.

The sample in question was CD4+ T cells from PBMCs cultured without peptide, obtained before COVID-19 vaccination. V gene TRBV23-1 combines with J gene TRBJ2-3; possible D gene TRBD1, 5 bases. TRBV23-1 is an ORF, with its function uncertain. The origin of this receptor is a human donor who had a prior SARS-CoV-2 infection. The CDR3 protein is CASSQSSGIGTDTQYF. The CDR3 DNA is TGCGCCAGCAGTCAATCGTCAGGGATTGGGACAGATACGCAGTATTTT.